The 3 T cell receptor beta chains presented below share a single source sample, sequenced in a study of blood T cell repertoires in COVID-19. Clones were read by immunoSEQ multiplex PCR, and TCRdb kept only the in-frame ones, dropping some. Here the sample spans roughly 180,000 clones, 82% being singletons. Input material: PBMCs or T cells enriched from blood (not recorded which). These receptor sequences come from a man between 60 and 75 years old who had recovered from COVID-19.

Only a few counts were recorded for this clone. The rearrangement links TRBV9 to TRBJ1-4; D gene uncertain. Germline V gene sequence: CDR1 SGDLS, CDR2 YYNGEE. The CDR3 is 15 amino acids. V was clipped by 0 bases and J by 3 bases, with 9 bases between them. The chain's CDR3 is CASSVAGRPNEKLFF. The CDR3 DNA sequence: TGTGCCAGCAGCGTAGCTGGGAGGCCTAATGAAAAACTGTTTTTT.

In regard to this clone: Other DNA sequences from this sample encode an identical CDR3 as well. The rearrangement joins TRBV18 to TRBJ1-2; 10 bases are a match to TRBD1. The CDR3 contains 15 residues. Trimming cost V 3 bases and J 3 bases; bases outside gene matches: 4. Germline lookup yields CDR1 KGHSH and CDR2 LQKENI. CDR3 sequence (DNA): TGTGCCAGCTCACCCTCCGGGACAGGGGACTATGGCTACACCTTC. Translating gives CASSPSGTGDYGYTF.

The V and J genes are TRBV28 and TRBJ2-1, with D hard to call. The CDR3 extends over 14 amino acids. Germline V gene lookup returns CDR1 MDHEN and CDR2 SYDVKM. The ends were cut back, 8 bases at V and 6 bases at J, with 17 bases in the middle. CDR3 sequence: CASHDGGWANEQFF. CDR3 coding DNA: TGTGCCAGCCACGACGGTGGGTGGGCCAATGAGCAGTTCTTC.